What follows are 28 T cell receptor beta chains derived from one specimen sequenced in a study of cytomegalovirus exposure and HLA in healthy donors. A multiplex PCR was run with 60 Vbeta primers and 13 Jbeta primers. The assay was immunoSEQ multiplex PCR, and TCRdb's table has in-frame clones only and misses some. The table lists about 140,000 clones, almost 85% of them singletons. The specimen was PBMCs. All receptors derive from a woman in her sixties in good health and CMV-seropositive.

The chain couples TRBV7-9 to TRBJ2-7; D is perhaps TRBD2 (5 bases). The CDR3 runs 16 residues. Germline values: CDR1 SEHNR, CDR2 FQNEAQ (reference sequence). V was trimmed by 7 bases and J by 4 bases, leaving 23 bases between them. Here the CDR3 reads CASTPTDGRLPYEQYF. CDR3 nucleotide sequence: TGTGCCAGCACCCCTACTGACGGGCGACTACCTTACGAGCAGTACTTC.

This chain joins TRBV2 and TRBJ2-3; 8 bases agree with TRBD2. Germline CDR1 and CDR2: SNHLY and FYNNEI. This CDR3 comprises 16 residues. The ends lost 5 bases at V and 0 bases at J; junction bases unmatched: 7. The CDR3 here is CASSTLAGLSTDTQYF. The CDR3 DNA reads as TGTGCCAGCAGTACCTTAGCGGGGCTTAGCACAGATACGCAGTATTTT.

The rearrangement uses TRBV28 and TRBJ1-5, with 7 bases identical to TRBD1. CDR3 size: 15 residues. Trimming at V came to 2 bases and at J to 2 bases, leaving 3 bases not matched to a gene. Germline V gives CDR1 MDHEN, CDR2 SYDVKM. CDR3 sequence reads: CASSLPQGGNQPQHF. CDR3 DNA sequence: TGTGCCAGCAGTTTACCCCAGGGGGGCAATCAGCCCCAGCATTTT.

This clone was found once. The V and J genes are TRBV5-6 and TRBJ2-4, with TRBD2 matching 12 bases. The V segment lost 0 bases and the J segment 0 bases; nucleotides outside the gene matches: 4. The CDR3 consists of 18 residues. Germline V gives CDR1 SGHDT, CDR2 YYEEEE. This chain's CDR3 is CASSLGTSGNLAKNIQYF. Written as DNA, the CDR3 is TGTGCCAGCAGCTTGGGGACTAGCGGGAACCTAGCCAAAAACATTCAGTACTTC. Drawing the rest from reference TRBV5-6 and TRBJ2-4, the complete variable domain is DAGVTQSPTHLIKTRGQQVTLRCSPKSGHDTVSWYQQALGQGPQFIFQYYEEEERQRGNFPDRFSGHQFPNYSSELNVNALLLGDSALYLCASSLGTSGNLAKNIQYFGAGTRLSVL.

V gene TRBV5-1 combines with J gene TRBJ2-1, with D possibly TRBD2 on 6 matching bases. Germline V CDR1 and CDR2: SGHRS, YFSETQ. Deletions cut 0 bases from V and 7 bases from J, with 14 bases between. The CDR3 runs 15 residues. The DNA of the CDR3 is TGCGCCAGCAGCTTGGTTCCCGGGAGTGGTAATGAGCAGTTCTTC. Translating it yields CASSLVPGSGNEQFF.

The chain combines TRBV7-9 with TRBJ2-7, with 8 nucleotides matching TRBD2. Germline values: CDR1 SEHNR, CDR2 FQNEAQ (reference sequence). V shed 5 bases, J shed 4 bases, and the junction held 13 bases outside the gene matches. This CDR3 contains 16 residues. In nucleotides, the CDR3 is TGTGCCAGCAGCGAAACCTTGGCTGGCGGGAGGTACGAGCAGTACTTC. This sequence encodes CASSETLAGGRYEQYF.

V and J are TRBV5-1 and TRBJ2-7; 15 bases are a match to TRBD2. From germline, CDR1 is SGHRS and CDR2 YFSETQ. V gave up 1 base and J gave up 6 bases; unmatched junction bases: 8. CDR3 length: 17 residues. The CDR3 DNA reads TGCGCCAGCAGCTTGCACGGATGGACTAGCGGGAGGGCCGAGCAGTACTTC. The encoded protein is CASSLHGWTSGRAEQYF. The full variable domain, its missing parts supplied by reference TRBV5-1 and TRBJ2-7, is KAGVTQTPRYLIKTRGQQVTLSCSPISGHRSVSWYQQTPGQGLQFLFEYFSETQRNKGNFPGRFSGRQFSNSRSEMNVSTLELGDSALYLCASSLHGWTSGRAEQYFGPGTRLTVT.

The V gene is TRBV13, the J gene TRBJ1-1, with 9 bases that match TRBD1. CDR1 is PRHDT and CDR2 is FYEKMQ in the germline V gene (reference sequence). V was clipped by 4 bases and J by 8 bases; unmatched bases: 11. CDR3 length equals 15 residues. The CDR3 is CASSSKTGGLLEAFF. Written as DNA, the CDR3 is TGTGCCAGCAGCTCTAAGACAGGGGGACTATTAGAAGCTTTCTTT.

The rearrangement links TRBV29-1 to TRBJ2-3; 10 positions agree with TRBD1. The CDR3 length is 14 residues. V lost 6 bases, J lost 2 bases, and 5 bases stayed unmatched. Germline V gene data show CDR1 as SQVTM and CDR2 as ANQGSEA. The CDR3 here is CSVAGTGATDTQYF. The CDR3 DNA sequence: TGCAGCGTAGCCGGGACAGGGGCCACAGATACGCAGTATTTT.

J is TRBJ1-1 and V is TRBV30; 10 positions match TRBD1. This CDR3 contains 13 residues. Germline lookup yields CDR1 GTSNPN and CDR2 SVGIG (reference sequence). V lost 1 base, J lost 6 bases, and 2 bases stayed unmatched. The CDR3 region is CAWSGDRGSEAFF. CDR3 bases: TGTGCCTGGAGTGGGGACAGGGGCTCTGAAGCTTTCTTT. Based on the CDR3 plus reference TRBV30 and TRBJ1-1, the full variable domain is SQTIHQWPATLVQPVGSPLSLECTVEGTSNPNLYWYRQAAGRGLQLLFYSVGIGQISSEVPQNLSASRPQDRQFILSSKKLLLSDSGFYLCAWSGDRGSEAFFGQGTRLTVV.

This chain links TRBV10-3 with TRBJ1-1; D is undetermined. The CDR3 is made up of 15 amino acids. In germline, CDR1 is ENHRY, CDR2 SYGVKD. V lost 6 bases and J lost 4, with 18 bases in between. The CDR3 loop is CAIRGSPPAGTEAFF. CDR3 DNA: TGTGCCATCAGGGGTTCCCCCCCAGCAGGCACTGAAGCTTTCTTT.

The J gene is TRBJ2-2, the V gene TRBV7-9, with 8 bases matching TRBD1. The J segment lost 5 bases and the V segment lost 2 bases, leaving 10 bases of the junction unmatched. Germline-derived CDR1 and CDR2 are SEHNR and FQNEAQ (reference sequence). The CDR3 has 17 amino acids. CDR3: CASSLWTGRLLTGELFF. DNA of the CDR3: TGTGCCAGCAGCTTATGGACAGGGAGGTTATTAACCGGGGAGCTGTTTTTT.

The rearrangement uses TRBV27 and TRBJ1-5, with 7 bases identical to TRBD1. V shed 4 bases, J shed 6 bases, and the junction held 9 bases outside the gene matches. CDR1 MNHEY and CDR2 SMNVEV come from the germline V gene (reference sequence). CDR3 length: 15 residues. The CDR3 DNA follows: TGTGCCAGCAGTTCCTTAGAGGGGGCGCCTCAGCCCCAGCATTTT. It yields the protein CASSSLEGAPQPQHF.

This chain connects TRBV25-1 to TRBJ1-3; D is unresolved. With 8 bases removed from V and 0 bases from J, the gap between germline ends came to 11 bases. The CDR3 is 14 residues long. Germline V gene sequence: CDR1 MGHDK, CDR2 SYGVNS. The CDR3 DNA reads TGTGCCAGCCAAGATACCAGCTCTGGAAACACCATATATTTT. Its protein is CASQDTSSGNTIYF.

The chain has TRBV2 and TRBJ2-7; TRBD2 aligns across 7 bases. J gave up 0 bases and V 0 bases, and 5 bases lay outside the gene matches. CDR3 length: 16 residues. Germline CDR1 SNHLY, CDR2 FYNNEI. This CDR3 is CASSEAREGDSYEQYF. For the CDR3, the DNA is TGTGCCAGCAGTGAAGCGAGGGAGGGTGACTCCTACGAGCAGTACTTC. The variable domain in full, completed from reference TRBV2 and TRBJ2-7, reads EPEVTQTPSHQVTQMGQEVILRCVPISNHLYFYWYRQILGQKVEFLVSFYNNEISEKSEIFDDQFSVERPDGSNFTLKIRSTKLEDSAMYFCASSEAREGDSYEQYFGPGTRLTVT.

This chain joins TRBV4-2 and TRBJ1-1, with TRBD1 as a possible D gene (6 bases). The CDR3 totals 14 residues. Deletions cut 0 bases from V and 4 bases from J, with 9 bases between. The germline gives CDR1 LGHNA, CDR2 YNFKEQ. The CDR3 coding sequence is TGTGCCAGCAGCCAAGATCAGGGGAGCACTGAAGCTTTCTTT. This sequence encodes CASSQDQGSTEAFF.

The rearrangement links TRBV27 to TRBJ2-7; tentative D call: TRBD2 (6 bases). Germline CDR1 reads MNHEY; CDR2 reads SMNVEV (reference sequence). V lost 6 bases to trimming and J lost 3 bases, with 15 bases between them. This CDR3 comprises 14 residues. CDR3 nucleotide sequence: TGTGCCAGCAGGGGGGACTGGCCGAACTACGAGCAGTACTTC. Residues: CASRGDWPNYEQYF.

The chain has TRBV5-4 and TRBJ1-1, with unresolved D. Between the trimmed V and J ends, which lost 4 bases and 0 bases, there was a span of 13 bases. CDR1 is SGHNT and CDR2 is YYREEE in the germline V gene (reference sequence). The CDR3 covers 15 residues. The CDR3 loop is CASSLLRGLNTEAFF. The DNA for the CDR3 is TGTGCCAGCAGCCTCCTGAGAGGGTTGAACACTGAAGCTTTCTTT.

The genes are TRBV4-1 and TRBJ1-1; the D gene is possibly TRBD1 (6 bases). Germline CDR1 and CDR2: MGHRA and YSYEKL. This CDR3 is built from 13 residues. Trimming pared 4 bases from V and 9 bases from J, leaving 15 bases between. CDR3 nucleotides: TGCGCCAGCAGCCCATCGTACAGGGCTCAAGCTTTCTTT. Protein: CASSPSYRAQAFF.

CDR3 region: CASSLGGQGPFYEQYF. CDR3 coding DNA: TGTGCCAGCAGCTTGGGGGGACAGGGACCCTTCTACGAGCAGTACTTC. The chain links TRBV5-4 to TRBJ2-7, with TRBD1 matching 9 bases. Germline V lookup: CDR1 SGHNT, CDR2 YYREEE (reference sequence). V lost 0 bases to trimming and J lost 3 bases; unmatched junction nucleotides: 7. The CDR3 has 16 residues.

This CDR3 reads CASSPPPSGALNEQFF. The DNA for the CDR3 is TGTGCCAGCAGCCCTCCCCCTAGCGGGGCCCTCAATGAGCAGTTCTTC. The V gene is TRBV4-2, the J gene TRBJ2-1; 9 nucleotides line up with TRBD2. Germline CDR1 reads LGHNA; CDR2 reads YNFKEQ. The CDR3 totals 16 residues. Trimming cost V 4 bases and J 6 bases; bases outside gene matches: 10.

The chain links TRBV5-1 to TRBJ2-7; D not certain. CDR1 and CDR2 (germline): SGHRS, YFSETQ. This CDR3 region has 13 residues. With 0 bases removed from V and 2 bases from J, the gap between germline ends came to 6 bases. Here the CDR3 reads CASSLEAPYEQYF. CDR3 DNA: TGCGCCAGCAGCTTGGAAGCTCCCTACGAGCAGTACTTC.

This clone was seen once. The chain links TRBV6-7 to TRBJ1-5; possibly TRBD1 for D (6 bases). TRBV6-7 is labeled an ORF, and its function is uncertain. V lost 2 bases, J lost 4 bases, and 12 bases lay in between. This CDR3 has 15 residues. The CDR3: CASSYATGRNQPQHF. The CDR3 nucleotides are TGTGCCAGCAGTTACGCGACAGGCAGAAATCAGCCCCAGCATTTT.

This chain joins TRBV5-4 and TRBJ2-7; 7 positions match TRBD1. This CDR3 region has 13 residues. Per germline, CDR1 SGHNT and CDR2 YYREEE (reference sequence). V shed 0 bases and J 5 bases; nucleotides not matched to a gene: 2. The CDR3 reads CASSLERGHEQYF. CDR3 coding DNA: TGTGCCAGCAGCTTGGAAAGGGGGCACGAGCAGTACTTC.

The chain uses TRBV19 and TRBJ2-7, with no clear D. Germline CDR1 and CDR2: LNHDA and SQIVND (reference sequence). V was pared by 3 bases and J by 2 bases, with 8 bases between. The CDR3 contains 13 residues. The CDR3: CASSIPFTYEQYF. For the CDR3, the DNA is TGTGCCAGTAGTATTCCCTTTACCTACGAGCAGTACTTC.

The CDR3 DNA follows: TGTGCCAGCAGAGACAGCCCCTACGAGCAGTACTTC. This translates into CASRDSPYEQYF. The rearrangement joins TRBV28 to TRBJ2-7, with TRBD1 as a possible D gene (5 bases). V lost 6 bases, J lost 2 bases, and 8 bases lay in between. The germline V gene encodes CDR1 MDHEN and CDR2 SYDVKM. The CDR3 covers 12 residues.

The V gene is TRBV27, the J gene TRBJ2-1; 10 positions agree with TRBD1. There are 16 residues in the CDR3. Germline values: CDR1 MNHEY, CDR2 SMNVEV (reference sequence). The J segment lost 6 bases and the V segment lost 6 bases, leaving 11 bases of the junction unmatched. The CDR3 DNA follows: TGTGCCAGCAGACGCAGTCCCGGGACAGGGGTCAATGAGCAGTTCTTC. Its protein is CASRRSPGTGVNEQFF.

This chain joins TRBV5-6 and TRBJ1-2, with D possibly matching TRBD1 (5 bases). Germline V gene sequence: CDR1 SGHDT, CDR2 YYEEEE. V shed 7 bases and J shed 2 bases, with 18 bases lying between them. The CDR3 has 15 amino acids. In nucleotides, the CDR3 is TGTGCCAGCGGCCATAAAGGGGAGGGCAACTATGGCTACACCTTC. Protein: CASGHKGEGNYGYTF.